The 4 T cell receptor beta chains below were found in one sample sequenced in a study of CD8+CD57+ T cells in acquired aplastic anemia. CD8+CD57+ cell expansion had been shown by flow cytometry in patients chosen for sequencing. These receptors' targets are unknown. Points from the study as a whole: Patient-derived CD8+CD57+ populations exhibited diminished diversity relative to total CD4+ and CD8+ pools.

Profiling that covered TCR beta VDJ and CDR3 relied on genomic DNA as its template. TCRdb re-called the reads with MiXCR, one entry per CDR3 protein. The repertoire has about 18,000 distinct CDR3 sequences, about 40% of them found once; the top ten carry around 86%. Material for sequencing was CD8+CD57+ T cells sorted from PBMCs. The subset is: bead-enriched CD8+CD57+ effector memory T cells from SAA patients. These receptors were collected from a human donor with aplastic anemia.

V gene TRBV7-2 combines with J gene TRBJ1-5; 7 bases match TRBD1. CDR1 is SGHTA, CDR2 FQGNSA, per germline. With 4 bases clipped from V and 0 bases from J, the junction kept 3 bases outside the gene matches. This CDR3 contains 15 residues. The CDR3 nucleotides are TGTGCCAGCAGCTATACAGGGGCTAGCAATCAGCCCCAGCATTTT. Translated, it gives CASSYTGASNQPQHF.

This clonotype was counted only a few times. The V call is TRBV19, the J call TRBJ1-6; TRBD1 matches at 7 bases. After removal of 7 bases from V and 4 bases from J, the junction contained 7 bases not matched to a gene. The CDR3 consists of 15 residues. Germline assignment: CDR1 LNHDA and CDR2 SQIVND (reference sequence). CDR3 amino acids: CASKEGAAYNSPLHF. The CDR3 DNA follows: TGTGCCAGTAAGGAGGGGGCGGCTTATAATTCACCCCTCCACTTT. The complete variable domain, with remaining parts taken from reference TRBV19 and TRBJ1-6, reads DGGITQSPKYLFRKEGQNVTLSCEQNLNHDAMYWYRQDPGQGLRLIYYSQIVNDFQKGDIAEGYSVSREKKESFPLTVTSAQKNPTAFYLCASKEGAAYNSPLHFGNGTRLTVT.

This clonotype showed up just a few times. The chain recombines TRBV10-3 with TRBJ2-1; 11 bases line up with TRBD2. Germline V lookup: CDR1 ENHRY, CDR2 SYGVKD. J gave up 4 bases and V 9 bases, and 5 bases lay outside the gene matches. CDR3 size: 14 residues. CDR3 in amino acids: CAITSGGQYNEQFF. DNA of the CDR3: TGTGCCATTACTAGCGGGGGCCAATACAATGAGCAGTTCTTC.

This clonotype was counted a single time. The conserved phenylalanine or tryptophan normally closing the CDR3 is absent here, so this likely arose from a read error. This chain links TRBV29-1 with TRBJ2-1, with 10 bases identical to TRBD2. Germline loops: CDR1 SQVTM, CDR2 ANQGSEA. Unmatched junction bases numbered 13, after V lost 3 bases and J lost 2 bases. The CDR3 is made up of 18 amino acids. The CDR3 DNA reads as TGCAGCGTTGACGGGTTAGCGGGGGGCCAGGGACCCTACAATGAGCAGTTCTCC. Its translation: CSVDGLAGGQGPYNEQFS.